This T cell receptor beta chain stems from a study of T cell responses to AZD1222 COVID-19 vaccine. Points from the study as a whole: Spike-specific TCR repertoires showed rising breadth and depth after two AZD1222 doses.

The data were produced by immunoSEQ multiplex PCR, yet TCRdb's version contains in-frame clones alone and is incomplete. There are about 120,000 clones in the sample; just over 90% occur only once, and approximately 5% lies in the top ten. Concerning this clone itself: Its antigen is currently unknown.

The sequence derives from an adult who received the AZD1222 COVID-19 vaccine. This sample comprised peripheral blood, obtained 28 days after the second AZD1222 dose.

The CDR3 nucleotides are TGTGCCAGCAGCCGACAGGGCTTTGAAAAACTGTTTTTT. Its protein product is CASSRQGFEKLFF. The chain carries TRBV14 and TRBJ1-4, with 7 bases aligning to TRBD1. CDR3 size: 13 residues. J was trimmed by 7 bases and V by 4 bases; bases with no gene match: 3. Germline V lookup: CDR1 SGHDN, CDR2 FVKESK. Full variable domain (remainder filled in from reference TRBV14 and TRBJ1-4): EAGVTQFPSHSVIEKGQTVTLRCDPISGHDNLYWYRRVMGKEIKFLLHFVKESKQDESGMPNNRFLAERTGGTYSTLKVQPAELEDSGVYFCASSRQGFEKLFFGSGTQLSVL.